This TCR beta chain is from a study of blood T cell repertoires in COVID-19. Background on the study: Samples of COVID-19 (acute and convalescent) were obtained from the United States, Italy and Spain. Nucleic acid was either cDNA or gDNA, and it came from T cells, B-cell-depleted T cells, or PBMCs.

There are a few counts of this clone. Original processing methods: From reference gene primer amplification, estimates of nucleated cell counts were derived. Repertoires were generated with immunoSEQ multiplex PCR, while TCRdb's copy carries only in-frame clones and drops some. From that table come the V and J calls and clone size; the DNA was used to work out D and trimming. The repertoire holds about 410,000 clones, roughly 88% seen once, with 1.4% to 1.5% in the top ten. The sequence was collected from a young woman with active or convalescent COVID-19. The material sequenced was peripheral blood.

The CDR3 loop reads CAWRASEQFF. CDR3 in DNA: TGTGCCTGGAGGGCATCTGAGCAGTTCTTC. The rearrangement links TRBV30 to TRBJ2-1; D not certain. V gave up 3 bases and J gave up 9 bases, with 6 bases separating them. Germline CDR1 is GTSNPN and CDR2 is SVGIG (reference sequence). The CDR3 extends over 10 amino acids. Full variable domain (missing parts from reference TRBV30 and TRBJ2-1): SQTIHQWPATLVQPVGSPLSLECTVEGTSNPNLYWYRQAAGRGLQLLFYSVGIGQISSEVPQNLSASRPQDRQFILSSKKLLLSDSGFYLCAWRASEQFFGPGTRLTVL.